This T cell receptor beta chain emerged from a study of Ad26.COV2.S vaccination and SARS-CoV-2 variants. Study-wide results and caveats: The TCR-based breadth and depth measures might underestimate overall T cell responses.

Treatment specified: around 19 received Ad26.COV2.S at low or high dose, single or two shots; 5 received placebo; per-sample allocation not given. Sampling was done on day 63 after the first vaccine or placebo injection. CDR3 size: 15 residues. Trimming stripped 1 base from V and 4 bases from J, with 11 bases between. Germline V gene data show CDR1 as SGHTA and CDR2 as FQGNSA. Profiling relied on immunoSEQ multiplex PCR, and the TCRdb table lists in-frame clones only, not all of them. This sample has about 400,000 clones, with 92% found just once. On this clone: The antigen remains undetermined. The sample contains more than one DNA sequence encoding this CDR3.

The sample in question was peripheral blood, obtained in a trial of Ad26.COV2.S vaccine versus placebo. V is TRBV7-2 and J is TRBJ2-1; D perhaps matches TRBD2 (6 bases). The TCR comes from a person between 18 and 59 years old who received the Ad26.COV2.S COVID-19 vaccine or a placebo. The CDR3 region has the DNA TGTGCCAGCAGCTTAGGAGGCGGGGTATACAATGAGCAGTTCTTC. Translating it yields CASSLGGGVYNEQFF.